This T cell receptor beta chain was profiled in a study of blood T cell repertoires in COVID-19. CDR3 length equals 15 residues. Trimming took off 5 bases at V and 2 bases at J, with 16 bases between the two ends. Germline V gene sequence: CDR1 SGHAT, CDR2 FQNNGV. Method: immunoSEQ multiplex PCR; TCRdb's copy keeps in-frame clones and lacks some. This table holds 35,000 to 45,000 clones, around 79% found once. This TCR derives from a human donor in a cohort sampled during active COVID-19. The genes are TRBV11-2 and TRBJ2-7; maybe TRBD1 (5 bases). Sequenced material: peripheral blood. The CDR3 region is CASSVSRGFPYEQYF. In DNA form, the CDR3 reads TGTGCCAGCAGCGTTAGTAGGGGTTTCCCCTACGAGCAGTACTTC.